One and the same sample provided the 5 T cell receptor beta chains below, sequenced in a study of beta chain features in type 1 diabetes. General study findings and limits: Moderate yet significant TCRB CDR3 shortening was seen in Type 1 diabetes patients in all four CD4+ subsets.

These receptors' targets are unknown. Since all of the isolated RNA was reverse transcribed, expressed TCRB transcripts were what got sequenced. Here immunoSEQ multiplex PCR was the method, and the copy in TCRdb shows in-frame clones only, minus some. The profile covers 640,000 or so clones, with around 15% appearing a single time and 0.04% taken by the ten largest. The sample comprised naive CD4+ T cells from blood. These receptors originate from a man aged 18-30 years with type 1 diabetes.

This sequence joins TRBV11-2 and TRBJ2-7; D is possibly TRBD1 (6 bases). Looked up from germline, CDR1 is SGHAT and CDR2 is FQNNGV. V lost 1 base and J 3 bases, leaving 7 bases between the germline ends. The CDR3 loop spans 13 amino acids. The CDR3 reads CASSLGTVYEQYF. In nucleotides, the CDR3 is TGTGCCAGCAGCTTAGGGACAGTCTACGAGCAGTACTTC. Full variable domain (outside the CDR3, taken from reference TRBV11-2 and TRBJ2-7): EAGVAQSPRYKIIEKRQSVAFWCNPISGHATLYWYQQILGQGPKLLIQFQNNGVVDDSQLPKDRFSAERLKGVDSTLKIQPAKLEDSAVYLCASSLGTVYEQYFGPGTRLTVT.

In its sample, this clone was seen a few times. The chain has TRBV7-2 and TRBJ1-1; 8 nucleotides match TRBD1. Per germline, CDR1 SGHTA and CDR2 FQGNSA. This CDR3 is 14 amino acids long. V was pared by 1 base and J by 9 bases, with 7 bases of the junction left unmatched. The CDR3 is CASSLEGQVRQAFF. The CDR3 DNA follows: TGTGCCAGCAGCTTAGAGGGACAGGTGCGGCAAGCTTTCTTT.

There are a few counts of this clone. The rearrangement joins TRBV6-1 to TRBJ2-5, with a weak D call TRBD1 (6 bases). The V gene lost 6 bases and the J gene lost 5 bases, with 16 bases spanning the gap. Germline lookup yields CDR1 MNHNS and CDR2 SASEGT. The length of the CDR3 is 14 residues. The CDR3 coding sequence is TGTGCCAGCAGAGCAGGGGTTGGGACGGAGACCCAGTACTTC. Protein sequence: CASRAGVGTETQYF.

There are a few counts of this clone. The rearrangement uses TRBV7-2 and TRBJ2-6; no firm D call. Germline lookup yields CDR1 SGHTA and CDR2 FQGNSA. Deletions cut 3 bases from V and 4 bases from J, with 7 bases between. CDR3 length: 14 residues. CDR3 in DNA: TGTGCCAGCAGCTTCTCGGCCGGGGCCAACGTCCTGACTTTC. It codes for CASSFSAGANVLTF. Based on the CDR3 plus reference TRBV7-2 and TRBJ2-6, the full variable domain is GAGVSQSPSNKVTEKGKDVELRCDPISGHTALYWYRQSLGQGLEFLIYFQGNSAPDKSGLPSDRFSAERTGGSVSTLTIQRTQQEDSAVYLCASSFSAGANVLTFGAGSRLTVL.

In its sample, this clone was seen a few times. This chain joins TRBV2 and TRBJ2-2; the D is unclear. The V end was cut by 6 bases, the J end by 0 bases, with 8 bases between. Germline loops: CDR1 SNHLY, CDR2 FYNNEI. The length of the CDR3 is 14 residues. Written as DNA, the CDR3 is TGTGCCAGCAGAAACAAAGCGAACACCGGGGAGCTGTTTTTT. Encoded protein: CASRNKANTGELFF.